This TCR beta chain appears in the sequencing data of a study of glioma-infiltrating T cells after dendritic cell vaccination. Study-level information: Autologous tumor lysate was loaded overnight onto monocyte-derived dendritic cells grown approximately seven days with IL-4 and GM-CSF.

Time point defined: after dendritic cell vaccination, including at tumor progression/relapse. PBMC sampling occurred before vaccination, two weeks after the third dose, and at progression. Germline V gives CDR1 MGHRA, CDR2 YSYEKL. The CDR3 runs to 16 residues. The J segment lost 3 bases and the V segment lost 1 base, leaving 4 bases of the junction unmatched. Only in-frame clones appear in the TCRdb table, and some are missing; sequencing was by immunoSEQ multiplex PCR. The sample carries 98,000 or so clones, around 80% recorded once. Specimen: blood, collected after dendritic cell vaccination. This sequence joins TRBV4-1 and TRBJ2-5, with TRBD2 matching over 11 bases. The sequence was obtained from a human donor with glioblastoma. For the CDR3, the DNA is TGCGCCAGCAGCCAAGGGGTTAGCGGGAGGGAAGAGACCCAGTACTTC. Protein product: CASSQGVSGREETQYF.